The 26 T cell receptor beta chains listed next were all sequenced from one sample in a study of cytomegalovirus exposure and HLA in healthy donors. The PCR made use of 60 Vbeta and 13 Jbeta primers. Here immunoSEQ multiplex PCR was the method, and the copy in TCRdb shows in-frame clones only, minus some. The table lists 100,000 or so clones, 70% of them singletons. Input material: PBMCs. Receptor source: a man between 40 and 49 years old in good health and CMV-seropositive.

This chain uses TRBV5-1 with TRBJ2-6; 8 positions match TRBD1. Per the germline V gene, CDR1 is SGHRS and CDR2 is YFSETQ. Trimming removed 4 bases from V and 0 bases from J; junction bases left unmatched: 9. This CDR3 contains 18 residues. The CDR3: CASSPTGTGLSGANVLTF. In nucleotides, the CDR3 is TGCGCCAGCAGCCCTACCGGGACAGGACTCTCTGGGGCCAACGTCCTGACTTTC.

The chain joins TRBV9 to TRBJ1-4; D is possibly TRBD1 (6 bases). Germline CDR1 SGDLS, CDR2 YYNGEE. This CDR3 is built from 15 residues. V lost 4 bases and J lost 2, with 12 bases in between. The CDR3 nucleotides are TGTGCCAGCAGCCCGAGGGGGTGGACTAATGAAAAACTGTTTTTT. It encodes CASSPRGWTNEKLFF.

The count of this clone is one. This sequence joins TRBV9 and TRBJ2-1; TRBD2 aligns across 7 bases. Germline trimming cut 1 base from V and 8 bases from J; bases unmatched to any gene: 9. The CDR3 loop spans 15 amino acids. Germline values: CDR1 SGDLS, CDR2 YYNGEE. DNA for the CDR3: TGTGCCAGCAGCGTACAAGCGGGACGGGTTGATGAGCAGTTCTTC. This sequence encodes CASSVQAGRVDEQFF.

The rearrangement uses TRBV28 and TRBJ1-5; D is uncertain. The V gene's germline CDR1 is MDHEN and CDR2 SYDVKM. V lost 8 bases, J lost 2 bases, and 7 bases lay in between. The CDR3 consists of 12 residues. The CDR3 coding sequence is TGTGCCAGCCGCTCGGGCAATCAGCCCCAGCATTTT. Translated, it gives CASRSGNQPQHF.

This chain uses TRBV2 with TRBJ2-1; TRBD2 agrees at 11 bases. The CDR3 runs 15 residues. Germline CDR1 is SNHLY and CDR2 is FYNNEI. V shed 0 bases, J shed 9 bases, and the junction held 4 bases outside the gene matches. This CDR3 reads CASSEASGRASEQFF. As DNA, the CDR3 is TGTGCCAGCAGTGAAGCTAGCGGGAGGGCCTCTGAGCAGTTCTTC.

The chain couples TRBV29-1 to TRBJ2-1; possibly TRBD1 for D (7 bases). There are 14 residues in the CDR3. The germline CDR1 and CDR2 sequences are SQVTM and ANQGSEA. The V gene lost 6 bases and the J gene lost 7 bases, with 19 bases spanning the gap. The CDR3 region has the DNA TGCAGCGTACCTCCCAGGGGGGAGTGGAATGAGCAGTTCTTC. It is translated as CSVPPRGEWNEQFF.

There are a few counts of this clone. The chain uses TRBV12-5 and TRBJ2-1; 13 bases fit TRBD2. CDR3 length: 22 residues. The junction had 18 bases not matched to a gene; V was cut back by 3 bases and J by 1 base. Germline CDR1 is LGHNT and CDR2 is FRNRAP. The CDR3 is CASGFSPLIPGLAGSSYNEQFF. CDR3 DNA sequence: TGTGCTAGTGGTTTTTCCCCCCTCATTCCGGGACTAGCGGGATCATCCTACAATGAGCAGTTCTTC.

The chain has TRBV19 and TRBJ1-1; 7 nucleotides line up with TRBD1. Germline CDR1 is LNHDA and CDR2 is SQIVND (reference sequence). The CDR3 has 17 amino acids. V dropped 1 base and J dropped 0; count of bases not matched to a gene: 8. The CDR3 DNA reads TGTGCCAGTAGTATAGGGACAGGTAAAGGGCTGAACACTGAAGCTTTCTTT. Protein sequence: CASSIGTGKGLNTEAFF.

The chain couples TRBV19 to TRBJ2-7; a weak D match, TRBD1 (6 bases). The CDR3 totals 14 residues. Germline assignment: CDR1 LNHDA and CDR2 SQIVND (reference sequence). Between the trimmed V and J ends, which lost 4 bases and 1 base, there was a span of 11 bases. In DNA form, the CDR3 reads TGTGCCAGTAGTACTTGGACAGCTTCCTACGAGCAGTACTTC. Its protein product is CASSTWTASYEQYF.

The V gene is TRBV29-1, the J gene TRBJ2-7, with 7 bases fitting TRBD1. Trimming took 7 bases from V and 3 from J; bases not matched to a gene: 9. There are 13 residues in the CDR3. Per germline, CDR1 SQVTM and CDR2 ANQGSEA. The CDR3 nucleotides read TGCAGCGGAAGACACAGGGGTAACTACGAGCAGTACGTC. It translates to CSGRHRGNYEQYV.

The chain carries TRBV6-5 and TRBJ1-4; unclear D gene. Trimming removed 2 bases at V and 11 bases at J, with 15 bases between. Per germline, CDR1 MNHEY and CDR2 SVGAGI. The CDR3 loop spans 14 amino acids. CDR3 sequence (DNA): TGTGCCAGCAGTTACATCCCGAGTTGGGAGAAACTGTTTTTT. As protein: CASSYIPSWEKLFF.

This chain uses TRBV6-1 with TRBJ2-5, with TRBD2 matching over 7 bases. The germline gives CDR1 MNHNS, CDR2 SASEGT. CDR3 length: 14 residues. V trimming: 8 bases; J trimming: 0 bases; junction bases outside the gene matches: 6. The CDR3: CASLLAPYQETQYF. As DNA, the CDR3 is TGTGCCAGCCTACTAGCGCCTTACCAAGAGACCCAGTACTTC.

The chain links TRBV4-3 to TRBJ2-2; D perhaps matches TRBD2 (6 bases). Trimming took off 1 base at V and 2 bases at J, with 26 bases between the two ends. The CDR3 covers 21 residues. CDR1 and CDR2 (germline): LGHNA, YSLEER. CDR3 protein: CASSQGFEGGILNANTGELFF. The CDR3 DNA reads as TGCGCCAGCAGCCAAGGCTTCGAGGGAGGTATCCTCAACGCAAACACCGGGGAGCTGTTTTTT.

The rearrangement uses TRBV30 and TRBJ1-5; tentatively, D is TRBD1 (5 bases). From germline, CDR1 is GTSNPN and CDR2 SVGIG (reference sequence). Trimming took 3 bases from V and 2 from J, leaving 8 bases between them. CDR3 length equals 13 residues. In DNA form, the CDR3 reads TGTGCCTGGAGGCGGGACGGCAATCAGCCCCAGCATTTT. Translated, it gives CAWRRDGNQPQHF.

The J gene is TRBJ1-5, the V gene TRBV4-1; no clear D gene. Per germline, CDR1 MGHRA and CDR2 YSYEKL. This CDR3 spans 14 amino acids. Trimming pared 4 bases from V and 1 base from J, leaving 8 bases between. The CDR3 loop is CASSLTDSNQPQHF. The CDR3 nucleotides read TGCGCCAGCAGCCTCACAGACAGCAATCAGCCCCAGCATTTT.

The V and J genes are TRBV6-5 and TRBJ2-5, with 10 bases matching TRBD2. J lost 4 bases, V lost 0 bases, and 5 bases had no gene match. CDR1 and CDR2 (germline): MNHEY, SVGAGI. The CDR3 consists of 16 residues. This CDR3 is CASSYSTSGIGETQYF. The CDR3 DNA reads as TGTGCCAGCAGTTACTCAACTAGCGGGATTGGAGAGACCCAGTACTTC.

The genes are TRBV6-6 and TRBJ2-2, with 8 bases identical to TRBD1. Germline CDR1 is MNHNY and CDR2 is SVGAGI (reference sequence). The CDR3 spans 14 residues. V was pared by 4 bases and J by 6 bases, with 4 bases of the junction left unmatched. The CDR3 region has the DNA TGTGCCAGCAGTTGGACAGGGAGAGCCGGGGAGCTGTTTTTT. Encoded protein: CASSWTGRAGELFF.

This chain joins TRBV29-1 and TRBJ1-5, with 9 bases aligning to TRBD1. Germline V gene data show CDR1 as SQVTM and CDR2 as ANQGSEA. V was pared by 6 bases and J by 5 bases, with 8 bases of the junction left unmatched. CDR3 length: 14 amino acids. CDR3 sequence reads: CSVAGTGKDQPQHF. CDR3 bases: TGCAGCGTGGCCGGGACAGGGAAAGATCAGCCCCAGCATTTT.

CDR3 loop: CASSQVAGTTGELFF. The CDR3 nucleotides read TGCGCCAGCAGCCAGGTAGCGGGTACCACCGGGGAGCTGTTTTTT. V and J are TRBV4-3 and TRBJ2-2; 7 positions match TRBD2. In germline, CDR1 is LGHNA, CDR2 YSLEER. The CDR3 runs to 15 residues. V was clipped by 3 bases and J by 4 bases; unmatched bases: 5.

V usage is TRBV19 and J usage is TRBJ2-1, with D maybe TRBD2 (6 bases). Germline V gene sequence: CDR1 LNHDA, CDR2 SQIVND (reference sequence). The CDR3 sequence is 18 residues long. V gave up 3 bases and J gave up 6 bases, with 24 bases separating them. The CDR3 is CASSIEPSAWGLSNEQFF. CDR3 nucleotides: TGTGCCAGTAGTATCGAACCGTCAGCCTGGGGACTCAGCAATGAGCAGTTCTTC.

The chain employs TRBV13 and TRBJ2-1; possibly TRBD2 for D (5 bases). The germline gives CDR1 PRHDT, CDR2 FYEKMQ (reference sequence). The CDR3 runs to 14 residues. The germline V and J ends were trimmed by 3 bases and 8 bases, with 14 bases remaining between them. Written as DNA, the CDR3 is TGTGCCAGCAGCTTGTCCCTAGCCAAAGATGAGCAGTTCTTC. The encoded protein is CASSLSLAKDEQFF.

The chain has TRBV19 and TRBJ2-1; 8 positions agree with TRBD1. The junction had 8 bases not matched to a gene; V was cut back by 10 bases and J by 3 bases. CDR1 and CDR2 from the germline V gene are LNHDA and SQIVND (reference sequence). The CDR3 totals 14 residues. The CDR3 is CATATGAGYNEQFF. CDR3 DNA sequence: TGTGCCACCGCGACAGGGGCCGGCTACAATGAGCAGTTCTTC.

This chain joins TRBV29-1 and TRBJ1-2; no clear D. Trimming pared 5 bases from V and 4 bases from J, leaving 14 bases between. Germline CDR1 reads SQVTM; CDR2 reads ANQGSEA. The CDR3 is made up of 13 amino acids. CDR3 in DNA: TGCAGCGTTCTAGAGACCAACCTCTATGGCTACACCTTC. Translated: CSVLETNLYGYTF.

The V gene is TRBV10-3, the J gene TRBJ2-3, with unresolved D. From germline, CDR1 is ENHRY and CDR2 SYGVKD. Trimming shortened V by 10 bases and J by 6 bases, and 11 bases separated the two germline ends. This CDR3 comprises 11 residues. Here the CDR3 reads CATRLEDTQYF. In DNA, the CDR3 is TGTGCCACCCGATTGGAGGATACGCAGTATTTT.

J is TRBJ2-5 and V is TRBV6-1, with TRBD2 matching over 10 bases. This CDR3 spans 15 amino acids. The V and J ends lost 6 bases and 1 base, in that order; junction bases with no gene match: 5. Germline V gene lookup returns CDR1 MNHNS and CDR2 SASEGT. CDR3 DNA sequence: TGTGCCAGCAGCCCGACTAGCGGGCCCCAAGAGACCCAGTACTTC. It encodes CASSPTSGPQETQYF.

The rearrangement uses TRBV5-6 and TRBJ2-4, with D perhaps matching TRBD1 (6 bases). The length of the CDR3 is 18 residues. Germline CDR1 reads SGHDT; CDR2 reads YYEEEE. V lost 2 bases to trimming and J lost 1 base, with 19 bases between them. DNA for the CDR3: TGTGCCAGCAGCTTACCGGGACAAAATTACGGGGCCAAAAACATTCAGTACTTC. Translating gives CASSLPGQNYGAKNIQYF.